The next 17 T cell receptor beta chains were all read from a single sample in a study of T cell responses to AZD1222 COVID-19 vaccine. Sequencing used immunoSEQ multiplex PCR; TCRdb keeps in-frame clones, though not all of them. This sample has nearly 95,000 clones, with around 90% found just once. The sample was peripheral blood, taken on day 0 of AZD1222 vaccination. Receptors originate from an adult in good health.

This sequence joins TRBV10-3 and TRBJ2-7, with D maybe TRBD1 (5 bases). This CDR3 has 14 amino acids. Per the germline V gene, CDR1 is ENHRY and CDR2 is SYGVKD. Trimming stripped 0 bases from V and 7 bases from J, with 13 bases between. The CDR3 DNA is TGTGCCATCAGTGAGTCGGGTCAGGGTGTTGAGCAGTACTTC. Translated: CAISESGQGVEQYF.

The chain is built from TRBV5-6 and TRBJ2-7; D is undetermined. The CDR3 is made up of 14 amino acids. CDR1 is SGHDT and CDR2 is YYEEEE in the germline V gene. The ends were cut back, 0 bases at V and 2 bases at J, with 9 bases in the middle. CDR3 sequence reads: CASSLGVDAYEQYF. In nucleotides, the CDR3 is TGTGCCAGCAGCTTGGGAGTCGATGCCTACGAGCAGTACTTC.

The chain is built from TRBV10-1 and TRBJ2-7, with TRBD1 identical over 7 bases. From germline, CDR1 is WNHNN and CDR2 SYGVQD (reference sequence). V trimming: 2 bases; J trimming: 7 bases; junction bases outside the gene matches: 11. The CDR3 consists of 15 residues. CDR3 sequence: CASSEETGEIGEQYF. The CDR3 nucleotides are TGCGCCAGCAGTGAGGAAACAGGGGAAATAGGTGAGCAGTACTTC.

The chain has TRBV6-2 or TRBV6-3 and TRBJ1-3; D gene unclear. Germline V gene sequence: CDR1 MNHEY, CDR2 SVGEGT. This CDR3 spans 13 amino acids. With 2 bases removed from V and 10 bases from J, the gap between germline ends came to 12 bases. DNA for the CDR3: TGTGCCAGCAGTTACGCTGTGGACCCGACCATATATTTT. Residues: CASSYAVDPTIYF.

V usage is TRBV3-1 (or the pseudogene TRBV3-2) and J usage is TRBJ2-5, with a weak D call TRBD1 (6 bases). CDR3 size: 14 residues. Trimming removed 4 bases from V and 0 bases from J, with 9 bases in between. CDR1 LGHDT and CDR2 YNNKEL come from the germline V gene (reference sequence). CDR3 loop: CASSLGQNQETQYF. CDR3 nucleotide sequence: TGTGCCAGCAGCCTCGGACAGAACCAAGAGACCCAGTACTTC.

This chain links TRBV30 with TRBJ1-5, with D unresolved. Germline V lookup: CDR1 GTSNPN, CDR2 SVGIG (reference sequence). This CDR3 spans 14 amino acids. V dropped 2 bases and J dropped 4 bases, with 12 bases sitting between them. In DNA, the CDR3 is TGTGCCTGGAGTCCAGGACGCCCTAATCAGCCCCAGCATTTT. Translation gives CAWSPGRPNQPQHF.

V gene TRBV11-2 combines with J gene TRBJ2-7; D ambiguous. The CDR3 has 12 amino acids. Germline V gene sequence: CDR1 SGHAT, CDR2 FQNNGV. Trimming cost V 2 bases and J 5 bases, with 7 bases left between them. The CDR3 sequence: CASSLSLHEQYF. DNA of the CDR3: TGTGCCAGCAGCTTATCCCTCCACGAGCAGTACTTC.

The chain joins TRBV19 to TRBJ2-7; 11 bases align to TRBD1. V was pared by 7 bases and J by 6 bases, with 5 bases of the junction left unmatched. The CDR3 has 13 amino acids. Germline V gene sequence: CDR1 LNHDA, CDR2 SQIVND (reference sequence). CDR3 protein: CASTGTGGGEQYF. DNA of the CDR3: TGTGCCAGTACCGGGACAGGGGGAGGCGAGCAGTACTTC.

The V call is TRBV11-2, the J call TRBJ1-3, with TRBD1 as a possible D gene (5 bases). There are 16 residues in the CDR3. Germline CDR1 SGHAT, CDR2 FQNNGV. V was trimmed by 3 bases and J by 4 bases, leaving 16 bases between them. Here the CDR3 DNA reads TGTGCCAGCAGCTTGTCGGGGGGATTGAGAGGAAACACCATATATTTT. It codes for CASSLSGGLRGNTIYF. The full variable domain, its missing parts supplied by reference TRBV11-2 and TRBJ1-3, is EAGVAQSPRYKIIEKRQSVAFWCNPISGHATLYWYQQILGQGPKLLIQFQNNGVVDDSQLPKDRFSAERLKGVDSTLKIQPAKLEDSAVYLCASSLSGGLRGNTIYFGEGSWLTVV.

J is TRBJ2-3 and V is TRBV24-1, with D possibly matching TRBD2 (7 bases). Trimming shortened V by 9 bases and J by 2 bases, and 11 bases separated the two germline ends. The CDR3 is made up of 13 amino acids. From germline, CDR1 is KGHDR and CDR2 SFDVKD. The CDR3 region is CATEGGDTDTQYF. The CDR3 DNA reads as TGTGCCACCGAAGGGGGGGACACAGATACGCAGTATTTT.

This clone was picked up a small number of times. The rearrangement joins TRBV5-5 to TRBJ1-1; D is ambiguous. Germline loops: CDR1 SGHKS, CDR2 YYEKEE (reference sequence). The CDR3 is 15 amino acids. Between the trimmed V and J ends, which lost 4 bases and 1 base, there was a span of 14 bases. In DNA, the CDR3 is TGTGCCAGCAGCCCGGAGGGCAGACCGAACACTGAAGCTTTCTTT. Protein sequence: CASSPEGRPNTEAFF.

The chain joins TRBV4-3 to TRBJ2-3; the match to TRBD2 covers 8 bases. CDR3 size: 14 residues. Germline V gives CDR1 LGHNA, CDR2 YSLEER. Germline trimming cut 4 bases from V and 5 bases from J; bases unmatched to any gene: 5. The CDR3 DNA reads TGCGCCAGCAGCCCCGGGGGGGCTCGAGATACGCAGTATTTT. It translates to CASSPGGARDTQYF.

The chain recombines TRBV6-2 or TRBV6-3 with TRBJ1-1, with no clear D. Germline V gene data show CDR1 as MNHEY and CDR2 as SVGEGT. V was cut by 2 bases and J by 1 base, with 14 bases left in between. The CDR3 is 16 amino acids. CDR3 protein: CASSYGAALKNTEAFF. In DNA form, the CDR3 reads TGTGCCAGCAGTTACGGAGCAGCCCTAAAGAACACTGAAGCTTTCTTT.

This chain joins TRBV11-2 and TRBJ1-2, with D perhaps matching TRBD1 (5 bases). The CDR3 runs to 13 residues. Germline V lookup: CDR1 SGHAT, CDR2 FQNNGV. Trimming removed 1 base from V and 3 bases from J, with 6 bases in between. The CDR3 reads CASSLVGDYGYTF. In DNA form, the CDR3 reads TGTGCCAGCAGCTTAGTAGGGGACTATGGCTACACCTTC.

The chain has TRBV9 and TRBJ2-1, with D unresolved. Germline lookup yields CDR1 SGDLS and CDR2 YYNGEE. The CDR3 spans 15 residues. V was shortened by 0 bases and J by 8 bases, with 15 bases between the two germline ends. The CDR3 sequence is CASSVDGAFPDEQFF. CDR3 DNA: TGTGCCAGCAGCGTAGATGGAGCTTTCCCTGATGAGCAGTTCTTC.

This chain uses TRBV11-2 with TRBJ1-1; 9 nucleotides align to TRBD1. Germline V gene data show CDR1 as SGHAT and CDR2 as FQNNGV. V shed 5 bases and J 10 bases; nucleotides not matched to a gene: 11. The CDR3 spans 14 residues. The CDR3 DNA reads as TGTGCCAGCAGCCAATTAGGACAGGGGAAGGCAGCTTTCTTT. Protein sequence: CASSQLGQGKAAFF.

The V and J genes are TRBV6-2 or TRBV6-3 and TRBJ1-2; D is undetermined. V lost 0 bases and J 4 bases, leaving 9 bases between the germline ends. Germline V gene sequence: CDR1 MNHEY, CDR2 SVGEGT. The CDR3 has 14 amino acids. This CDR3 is CASSYSAGVYGYTF. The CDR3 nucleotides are TGTGCCAGCAGTTACTCAGCAGGCGTCTATGGCTACACCTTC.